A selection of T cell receptor beta chains follows, all from one sample in a study of blood T cell repertoires in COVID-19. Here immunoSEQ multiplex PCR was the method, and the copy in TCRdb shows in-frame clones only, minus some. The table includes about 490,000 clones, approximately 85% detected once. Sequencing used peripheral blood. The receptors stem from a human donor in a cohort sampled during active COVID-19. The CDR3 runs from the conserved cysteine through the conserved F or W. The D gene is left open where the match is weak. Clone sizes are given selectively: once, few, many, or a class where the clone is expanded.

j_gene,d_gene,v_gene,abundance,CDR3nt,CDR3aa
TRBJ2-1,TRBD1,TRBV30,NA,TGTGCCTGGAGCTCCAACAGGGGTGATGAGCAGTTCTTC,CAWSSNRGDEQFF
TRBJ1-3,TRBD1,TRBV29-1,once,TGCAGCGTTGATGGGACGGGACAGGGAGACACCATATATTTT,CSVDGTGQGDTIYF
TRBJ2-4,NA,TRBV3-1/TRBV3-2,NA,TGTGCCAGCAGCCTGCCAGGGCTAAACATTCAGTACTTC,CASSLPGLNIQYF
TRBJ1-2,TRBD1,TRBV7-3,NA,TGTGCCAGCAGCCCCCAGGGACAGGGCCCCTCCGGCTACACCTTC,CASSPQGQGPSGYTF
TRBJ1-6,TRBD1,TRBV6-6,few,TGTGCCAGCAGACCTCCGACAGGGACCCATTCACCCCTCCACTTT,CASRPPTGTHSPLHF
TRBJ2-7,TRBD2,TRBV4-1,NA,TGCGCCAGCAGCCAAGATTTTGCGGGGGGCGTCTACGAGCAGTACTTC,CASSQDFAGGVYEQYF
TRBJ2-1,NA,TRBV3-1/TRBV3-2,NA,TGTGCCAGCAGCCAAGACCCCCGGGAGAGGGAAGATGAGCAGTTCTTC,CASSQDPREREDEQFF
TRBJ2-2,TRBD2,TRBV4-1,NA,TGCGCCAGCACGGGACTACCGGTAAACACCGGGGAGCTGTTTTTT,CASTGLPVNTGELFF
TRBJ1-5,NA,TRBV7-2,NA,TGTGCCAGCAGCTTAGTTGGTCAGGCCTATCAGCCCCAGCATTTT,CASSLVGQAYQPQHF
TRBJ1-3,TRBD1,TRBV4-3,NA,TGCGCCAGCAGCCAGAATCCGGGACAGGGGGCTGGAAACACCATATATTTT,CASSQNPGQGAGNTIYF
TRBJ2-5,NA,TRBV28,NA,TGTGCCAGCAGCCCGCCTACAGGGCTAGGGGAGACCCAGTACTTC,CASSPPTGLGETQYF
TRBJ2-7,TRBD1,TRBV5-1,NA,TGCGCCAGCAGCTGGGGGGACAGGGACTACGAGCAGTACTTC,CASSWGDRDYEQYF
TRBJ2-3,TRBD2,TRBV7-2,NA,TGTGCCAGCAGTCGTCTAGCGGGAGGGAACACAGATACGCAGTATTTT,CASSRLAGGNTDTQYF
TRBJ2-2,NA,TRBV11-2,NA,TGTGCCAGCAGCTCCGCTAGCGAAACGAACACCGGGGAGCTGTTTTTT,CASSSASETNTGELFF
TRBJ1-1,NA,TRBV9,NA,TGTGCCAGCAGCGTAGTGAATGGCTTAATCGCTGAAGCTTTCTTT,CASSVVNGLIAEAFF
TRBJ1-3,TRBD1,TRBV3-1/TRBV3-2,NA,TGTGCCAGCAGCCCACAGGGGGCGGGTGGAAACACCATATATTTT,CASSPQGAGGNTIYF
TRBJ2-7,TRBD1,TRBV27,NA,TGTGCCAGCAGCCCACAGGGGACCCTGAGCTCCTACGAGCAGTACTTC,CASSPQGTLSSYEQYF
TRBJ2-3,TRBD2,TRBV7-6,NA,TGTGCCAGCAGCTTAGGGACGGGAGGAGGTTTTAGGGAGAGTTCCACAGATACGCAGTATTTT,CASSLGTGGGFRESSTDTQYF
TRBJ1-1,NA,TRBV19,NA,TGTGCCAGTAGTATAGGGGGGGGAGGCACTGAAGCTTTCTTT,CASSIGGGGTEAFF
TRBJ1-2,TRBD1,TRBV18,NA,TGTGCCAGCTCACCACGGACAGGGGGCTATGGCTACACCTTC,CASSPRTGGYGYTF
TRBJ1-5,NA,TRBV9,NA,TGTGCCAGCAGCTTAACGTCGAGGGATAACAGTCAGCCCCAGCATTTT,CASSLTSRDNSQPQHF
TRBJ1-1,NA,TRBV20-1,few,TGCAGTGCTAGAGTTAGTGAAGCTTTCTTT,CSARVSEAFF
TRBJ1-6,NA,TRBV7-2,few,TGTGCCAGCAGCTTAGCAGGGGATAATTCACCCCTCCACTTT,CASSLAGDNSPLHF
TRBJ2-2,TRBD2,TRBV5-1,once,TGCGCCAGCAGCTTGTCGCTAGCGGGGGACGGGGAGCTGTTTTTT,CASSLSLAGDGELFF
TRBJ1-1,NA,TRBV18,NA,TGTGCCAGCTCACAACAGGGCACGTTCAAAAGGACTGAAGCTTTCTTT,CASSQQGTFKRTEAFF
TRBJ1-5,NA,TRBV6-5,NA,TGTGCCAGCAGTTACTCAGGAGGGGATCAGCCCCAGCATTTT,CASSYSGGDQPQHF
TRBJ2-2,NA,TRBV5-4,NA,TGTGCCAGCAGCTCAAAGGGGAAGGAAGGCACCGGGGAGCTGTTTTTT,CASSSKGKEGTGELFF
TRBJ1-2,TRBD1,TRBV6-2/TRBV6-3,NA,TGTGCCAGCAGTGGGGACAGGAATCTCTATGGCTACACCTTC,CASSGDRNLYGYTF
TRBJ2-3,TRBD2,TRBV20-1,NA,TGCAGTGCTAGTGGTTGGGGGACTAGCGGTACAGATACGCAGTATTTT,CSASGWGTSGTDTQYF
TRBJ2-5,NA,TRBV7-9,once,TGTGCCAGCAGCCTCCGGCGGGACCAAGAGACCCAGTACTTC,CASSLRRDQETQYF
TRBJ2-1,TRBD2,TRBV4-2,NA,TGTGCCAGCAGCCAAGGCGGGAGTGGTTCCTACAATGAGCAGTTCTTC,CASSQGGSGSYNEQFF
TRBJ1-2,NA,TRBV11-1,NA,TGTGCCAGCAGCGTGGTTAGCGATGGCTACACCTTC,CASSVVSDGYTF
TRBJ1-6,NA,TRBV4-2,NA,TGTGCCAGCAGCCAAGATCTCCCGGGCAGGGCGCATTCACCCCTCCACTTT,CASSQDLPGRAHSPLHF
TRBJ2-7,NA,TRBV6-1,NA,TGTGCCAGCAGTGAACAGGGGCCCTACGAGCAGTACTTC,CASSEQGPYEQYF
TRBJ1-5,TRBD1,TRBV19,NA,TGTGCCAGTAGTATGGACAGGAATCAGCCCCAGCATTTT,CASSMDRNQPQHF
TRBJ2-7,NA,TRBV11-2,NA,TGTGCCAGCAGCCGAACGGAAGGGAGCTTCTTCGAGCAGTACTTC,CASSRTEGSFFEQYF
TRBJ2-1,TRBD2,TRBV24-1,once,TGTGCCACCAGTGATCAGGGACTAGCGGGAGCTGAGCAGTTCTTC,CATSDQGLAGAEQFF
TRBJ2-3,TRBD2,TRBV9,once,TGTGCCAGCAGCGTAGGGGCTAGCGGGAGCACAGATACGCAGTATTTT,CASSVGASGSTDTQYF
TRBJ1-3,NA,TRBV12-5,NA,TGTGCTAGTGGTTTGGGTATCGGAAACACCATATATTTT,CASGLGIGNTIYF
TRBJ2-1,TRBD2,TRBV4-1,NA,TGCGCCAGCAGCAAGAGGGCGGGAGAAATCGTAGATGAGCAGTTCTTC,CASSKRAGEIVDEQFF
TRBJ1-3,TRBD1,TRBV2,NA,TGTGCCAGCAGTCGACAGGGGGCCGGGGGAAACACCATATATTTT,CASSRQGAGGNTIYF
TRBJ2-2,NA,TRBV11-1,NA,TGTGCCAGCAGCTTATTATACGGGATTACCGGGGAGCTGTTTTTT,CASSLLYGITGELFF
TRBJ2-1,TRBD2,TRBV7-2,NA,TGTGCCAGCGCCGCGGGGGGGGCCCGAAGGTACAATGAGCAGTTCTTC,CASAAGGARRYNEQFF
TRBJ1-1,NA,TRBV7-9,NA,TGTGCCAGCAGCTTCATCGGCGAGCGGGCTTTCTTT,CASSFIGERAFF
TRBJ1-1,TRBD1,TRBV7-2,NA,TGTGCCAGCAGCACCACAGGGGGCACTGAAGCTTTCTTT,CASSTTGGTEAFF
TRBJ1-5,NA,TRBV10-2,NA,TGCGCCAGCAGTGGACAGGTGAGGGATCAGCCCCAGCATTTT,CASSGQVRDQPQHF
TRBJ2-7,NA,TRBV5-8,NA,TGTGCCAGCAGCAACCGGGAAGGATTAGTCGAGCAGTACTTC,CASSNREGLVEQYF
TRBJ1-1,TRBD1,TRBV25-1,once,TGTGCCAGCAGCCGGACAGGGGACACTGAAGCTTTCTTT,CASSRTGDTEAFF